The 13 T cell receptor beta chains listed next were all sequenced from one sample in a study of control samples from healthy donors and cancer patients. Repertoires were generated with immunoSEQ multiplex PCR, while TCRdb's copy carries only in-frame clones and drops some. The table includes about 150,000 clones, about nine tenths detected once. Specimen: blood. All receptors come from a man aged 25-45 years in good health.

In its sample, this clone was seen once. The chain links TRBV10-3 to TRBJ2-5; a possible D gene is TRBD1 (6 bases). Trimming cost V 8 bases and J 2 bases, with 15 bases left between them. CDR1 and CDR2 (germline): ENHRY, SYGVKD. CDR3 size: 14 residues. The CDR3 bases are TGTGCCATCGACTCCGGGACATCACAAGAGACCCAGTACTTC. This gives the protein CAIDSGTSQETQYF.

The chain's CDR3 is CASSLAGLNTIYF. CDR3 in DNA: TGTGCCAGCAGCTTGGCCGGGTTAAACACCATATATTTT. V usage is TRBV5-6 and J usage is TRBJ1-3; no reliable D call. CDR3 length: 13 amino acids. Germline loops: CDR1 SGHDT, CDR2 YYEEEE. The germline V and J ends were trimmed by 0 bases and 6 bases, with 7 bases remaining between them.

The chain links TRBV6-5 to TRBJ2-7; TRBD2 matches 10 bases. With V trimmed by 7 bases and J by 4 bases, 10 bases remained unmatched. This CDR3 spans 15 amino acids. Germline V gene sequence: CDR1 MNHEY, CDR2 SVGAGI. DNA for the CDR3: TGTGCCAGCACTACCACCCTAGCGGGGGAATACGAGCAGTACTTC. Amino acids: CASTTTLAGEYEQYF.

The rearrangement links TRBV30 to TRBJ1-2, with 8 bases fitting TRBD1. Germline V gene data show CDR1 as GTSNPN and CDR2 as SVGIG (reference sequence). This CDR3 is built from 15 residues. Trimming cost V 1 base and J 7 bases; bases outside gene matches: 11. As DNA, the CDR3 is TGTGCCTGGAGTGCATTTGACAGGGGTAGAGGTGGCTACACCTTC. Translating gives CAWSAFDRGRGGYTF. Full variable domain (rest looked up from reference TRBV30 and TRBJ1-2): SQTIHQWPATLVQPVGSPLSLECTVEGTSNPNLYWYRQAAGRGLQLLFYSVGIGQISSEVPQNLSASRPQDRQFILSSKKLLLSDSGFYLCAWSAFDRGRGGYTFGSGTRLTVV.

The CDR3 nucleotides read TGTGCCAGCAGCTCCGGGCCCCTGGATACGCAGTATTTT. The encoded protein is CASSSGPLDTQYF. The chain couples TRBV5-4 to TRBJ2-3, with D hard to call. Germline V lookup: CDR1 SGHNT, CDR2 YYREEE (reference sequence). The CDR3 runs to 13 residues. Trimming cost V 3 bases and J 6 bases, with 11 bases left between them.

The V gene is TRBV5-1, the J gene TRBJ1-2; 11 nucleotides align to TRBD1. The germline gives CDR1 SGHRS, CDR2 YFSETQ. V was clipped by 4 bases and J by 7 bases; unmatched bases: 6. This CDR3 is built from 14 residues. The CDR3 here is CASSLGQGAGGYTF. CDR3 in DNA: TGCGCCAGCAGCCTAGGACAGGGGGCAGGTGGCTACACCTTC.

The chain couples TRBV2 to TRBJ2-4; a possible D gene is TRBD2 (6 bases). This CDR3 comprises 14 residues. CDR1 is SNHLY, CDR2 FYNNEI, per germline. V lost 3 bases, J lost 4 bases, and 10 bases lay in between. The CDR3 coding sequence is TGTGCCAGCAGTGATGGGCGGGGAAAAAACATTCAGTACTTC. This codes for CASSDGRGKNIQYF.

The chain has TRBV9 and TRBJ2-3, with 13 bases that match TRBD2. In germline, CDR1 is SGDLS, CDR2 YYNGEE. V shed 4 bases, J shed 3 bases, and the junction held 5 bases outside the gene matches. This CDR3 comprises 16 residues. Here the CDR3 DNA reads TGTGCCAGCAGCCAAACGACTAGCGGGGGGACAGATACGCAGTATTTT. Translating it yields CASSQTTSGGTDTQYF. Full variable domain (outside the CDR3, taken from reference TRBV9 and TRBJ2-3): DSGVTQTPKHLITATGQRVTLRCSPRSGDLSVYWYQQSLDQGLQFLIQYYNGEERAKGNILERFSAQQFPDLHSELNLSSLELGDSALYFCASSQTTSGGTDTQYFGPGTRLTVL.

This clone showed up just a few times. The chain combines TRBV6-5 with TRBJ1-6, with TRBD1 matching over 7 bases. V gave up 6 bases and J gave up 6 bases; unmatched junction bases: 2. This CDR3 has 13 residues. Germline lookup yields CDR1 MNHEY and CDR2 SVGAGI. CDR3 protein: CASRDRLNSPLHF. The CDR3 DNA follows: TGTGCCAGCAGGGACAGGCTTAATTCACCCCTCCACTTT.

The V gene is TRBV5-8, the J gene TRBJ1-5; D unresolved. CDR1 SGHTS and CDR2 YDEGEE come from the germline V gene. Trimming took off 1 base at V and 0 bases at J, with 11 bases between the two ends. The CDR3 runs to 16 residues. CDR3 DNA: TGTGCCAGCAGCTTGTATGGGAGCTATAGCAATCAGCCCCAGCATTTT. Translated: CASSLYGSYSNQPQHF.

V usage is TRBV4-1 and J usage is TRBJ1-2, with D uncertain. CDR1 and CDR2 from the germline V gene are MGHRA and YSYEKL. Deletions cut 1 base from V and 0 bases from J, with 9 bases between. There are 15 residues in the CDR3. The CDR3 sequence: CASSQAAGTNYGYTF. The CDR3 region has the DNA TGCGCCAGCAGCCAAGCTGCGGGAACTAACTATGGCTACACCTTC.

The chain is built from TRBV19 and TRBJ2-1; 8 nucleotides agree with TRBD1. CDR3 length: 13 amino acids. CDR1 and CDR2 from the germline V gene are LNHDA and SQIVND (reference sequence). The V gene end was trimmed by 4 bases and the J gene end by 6 bases; junction bases not matched to a gene: 2. CDR3 coding DNA: TGTGCCAGTAGTACCGGACAGGGCAATGAGCAGTTCTTC. Encoded protein: CASSTGQGNEQFF.

J is TRBJ2-5 and V is TRBV5-1; 7 nucleotides agree with TRBD2. This CDR3 has 18 amino acids. In germline, CDR1 is SGHRS, CDR2 YFSETQ. V lost 4 bases, J lost 3 bases, and 18 bases stayed unmatched. CDR3 coding DNA: TGCGCCAGCAGCCCGGAGGTGCCCGGGGGGTATGCCGAAGAGACCCAGTACTTC. Its translation is CASSPEVPGGYAEETQYF.